Below, one T cell receptor beta chain is given with its context. Its antigen is still unknown. This record belongs to a study of cytomegalovirus exposure and HLA in healthy donors. Study conclusions and caveats: Near-uniform donor sequencing depth was presumed by presence/absence analyses. Judged likely to be a sequencing artifact was a cluster of highly shared sequence variants. No immune exposure information besides CMV serostatus was available.

In the PCR, 60 Vbeta and 13 Jbeta primers were used. Method: immunoSEQ multiplex PCR; TCRdb's copy keeps in-frame clones and lacks some. The sample lists around 300,000 clones; about four fifths were seen once. Trimming took 2 bases from V and 6 from J, leaving 13 bases between them. This CDR3 has 14 amino acids. CDR1 is KGHSH and CDR2 is LQKENI in the germline V gene. The V gene is TRBV18, the J gene TRBJ1-1; possibly TRBD1 for D (6 bases). Material: PBMCs. The sequence was obtained from a woman in her forties in good health and CMV-seropositive. CDR3 coding DNA: TGTGCCAGCTCACCAAAGTCCAGGGGCGCTGAAGCTTTCTTT. This translates into CASSPKSRGAEAFF.